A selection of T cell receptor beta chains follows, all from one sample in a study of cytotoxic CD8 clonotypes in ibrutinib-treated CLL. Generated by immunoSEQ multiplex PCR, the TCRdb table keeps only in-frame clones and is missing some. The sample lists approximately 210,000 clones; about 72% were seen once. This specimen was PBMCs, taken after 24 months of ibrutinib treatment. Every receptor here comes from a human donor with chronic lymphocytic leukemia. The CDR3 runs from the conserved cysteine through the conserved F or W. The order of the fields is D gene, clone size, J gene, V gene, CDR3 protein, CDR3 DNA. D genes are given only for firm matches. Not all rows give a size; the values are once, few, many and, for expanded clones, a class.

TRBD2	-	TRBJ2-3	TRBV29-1	CSVEPGLAGAADTQYF	TGCAGCGTTGAACCCGGACTAGCGGGAGCGGCAGATACGCAGTATTTT
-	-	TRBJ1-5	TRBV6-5	CASSIQTQLNQPQHF	TGTGCCAGCAGTATACAGACCCAACTTAATCAGCCCCAGCATTTT
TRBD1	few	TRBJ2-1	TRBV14	CASSQLGRTGGREQFF	TGTGCCAGCAGCCAACTCGGCCGGACAGGGGGTCGTGAGCAGTTCTTC
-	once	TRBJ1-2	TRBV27	CASSAYRTNYGYTF	TGTGCCAGCAGTGCCTACAGAACTAACTATGGCTACACCTTC
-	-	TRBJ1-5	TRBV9	CASSTPQHHSNQPQHF	TGTGCCAGCAGCACCCCCCAGCACCATAGCAATCAGCCCCAGCATTTT
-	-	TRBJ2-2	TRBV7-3	CASSFGGPDGELFF	TGTGCCAGCAGCTTTGGAGGGCCGGACGGGGAGCTGTTTTTT
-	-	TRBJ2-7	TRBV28	CASSSLRVQYF	TGTGCCAGCAGCTCCCTCCGTGTGCAGTACTTC
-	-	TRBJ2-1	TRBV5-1	CASSGGLSSYNEQFF	TGCGCCAGCAGTGGAGGCCTAAGCTCCTACAATGAGCAGTTCTTC
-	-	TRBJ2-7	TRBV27	CASSPRATSSYEQYF	TGTGCCAGCAGTCCCAGGGCTACCAGCTCCTACGAGCAGTACTTC
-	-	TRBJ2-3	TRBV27	CASSLNWAVADTQYF	TGTGCCAGCAGCCTCAACTGGGCCGTCGCAGATACGCAGTATTTT
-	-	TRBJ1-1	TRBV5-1	CASSTEGGHGIEAFF	TGCGCCAGCAGCACGGAAGGGGGGCATGGAATTGAAGCTTTCTTT
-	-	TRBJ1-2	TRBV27	CASSGQHRPPYGYTF	TGTGCCAGCAGTGGCCAGCATAGACCACCCTATGGCTACACCTTC
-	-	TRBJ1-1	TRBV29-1	CSVHPTGNTEAFF	TGCAGCGTCCATCCGACAGGGAACACTGAAGCTTTCTTT
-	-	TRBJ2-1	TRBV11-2	CASSFLRYNEQFF	TGTGCCAGCAGCTTCCTCCGGTACAATGAGCAGTTCTTC
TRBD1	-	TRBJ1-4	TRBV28	CASSLGTGREKLFF	TGTGCCAGCAGTTTGGGGACAGGGCGGGAAAAACTGTTTTTT
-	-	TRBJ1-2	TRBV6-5	CASSYGGNGYTF	TGTGCCAGCAGTTACGGAGGGAACGGCTACACCTTC
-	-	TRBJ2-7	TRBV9	CASSAGTGFYEQYF	TGTGCCAGCAGCGCGGGGACGGGGTTCTACGAGCAGTACTTC
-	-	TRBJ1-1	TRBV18	CASSPLNMNTEAFF	TGTGCCAGCTCACCTTTGAACATGAACACTGAAGCTTTCTTT
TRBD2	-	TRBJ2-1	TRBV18	CASSPDLAGVREQFF	TGTGCCAGCTCACCAGATCTAGCGGGAGTACGCGAGCAGTTCTTC
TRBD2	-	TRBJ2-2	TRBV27	CASSPRLAGVAGELFF	TGTGCCAGCAGTCCCCGACTAGCGGGAGTCGCGGGGGAGCTGTTTTTT
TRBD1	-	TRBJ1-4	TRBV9	CASSGHIDRGRDEKLFF	TGTGCCAGCAGCGGGCATATTGACAGGGGGCGCGATGAAAAACTGTTTTTT
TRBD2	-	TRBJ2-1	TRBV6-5	CASSYLGLARDEQFF	TGTGCCAGCAGTTACCTGGGACTAGCGAGGGATGAGCAGTTCTTC
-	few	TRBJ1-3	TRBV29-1	CSVPGGTAGNTIYF	TGCAGCGTTCCGGGAGGCACAGCCGGAAACACCATATATTTT
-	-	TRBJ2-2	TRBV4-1	CASSQDGRGYTGELFF	TGCGCCAGCAGCCAAGATGGTAGGGGGTACACCGGGGAGCTGTTTTTT
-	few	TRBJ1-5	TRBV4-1	CASSQTDMGLSNQPQHF	TGCGCCAGCAGCCAAACCGATATGGGACTTAGCAATCAGCCCCAGCATTTT
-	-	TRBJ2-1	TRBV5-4	CASSLPFSEQFF	TGTGCCAGCAGCTTGCCCTTCTCTGAGCAGTTCTTC
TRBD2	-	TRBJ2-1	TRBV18	CASSPLSGSYNEQFF	TGTGCCAGCTCACCCCTTAGCGGGTCCTACAATGAGCAGTTCTTC
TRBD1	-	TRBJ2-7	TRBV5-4	CASSLRDRSYEQYF	TGTGCCAGCAGCTTAAGGGACAGATCCTACGAGCAGTACTTC
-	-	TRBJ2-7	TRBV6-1	CASSQTGPHYEQYF	TGTGCCAGCAGCCAGACGGGGCCACACTACGAGCAGTACTTC
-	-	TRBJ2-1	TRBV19	CASSQGGLYNEQFF	TGTGCCAGTAGCCAGGGGGGCTTATACAATGAGCAGTTCTTC
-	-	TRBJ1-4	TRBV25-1	CASRDPDNEKLFF	TGTGCCAGCAGAGACCCAGATAATGAAAAACTGTTTTTT
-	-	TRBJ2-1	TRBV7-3	CASSRDNYNEQFF	TGTGCCAGCAGCCGGGACAACTACAATGAGCAGTTCTTC